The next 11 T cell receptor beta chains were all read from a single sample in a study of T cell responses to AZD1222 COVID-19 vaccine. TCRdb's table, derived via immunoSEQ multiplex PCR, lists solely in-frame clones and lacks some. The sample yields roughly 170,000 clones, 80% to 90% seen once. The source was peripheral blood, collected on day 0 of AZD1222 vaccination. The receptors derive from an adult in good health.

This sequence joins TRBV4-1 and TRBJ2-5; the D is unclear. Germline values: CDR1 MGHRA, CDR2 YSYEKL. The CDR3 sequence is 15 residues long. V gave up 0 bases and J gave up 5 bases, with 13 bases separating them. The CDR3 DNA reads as TGCGCCAGCAGCCAAGATCGCCAATTAACGGAGACCCAGTACTTC. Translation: CASSQDRQLTETQYF.

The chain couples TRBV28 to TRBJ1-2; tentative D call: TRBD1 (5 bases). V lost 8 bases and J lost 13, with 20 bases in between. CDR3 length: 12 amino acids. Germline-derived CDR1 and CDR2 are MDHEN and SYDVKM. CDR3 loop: CASSPPEGFPTF. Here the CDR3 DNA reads TGTGCCAGCTCCCCCCCGGAGGGGTTTCCCACCTTC.

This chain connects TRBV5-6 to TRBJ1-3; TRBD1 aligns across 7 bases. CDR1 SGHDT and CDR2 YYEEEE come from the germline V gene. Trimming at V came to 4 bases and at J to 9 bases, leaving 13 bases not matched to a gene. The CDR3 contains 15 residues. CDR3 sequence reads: CASSTLDRDEGTIYF. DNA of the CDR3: TGTGCCAGCAGCACGCTTGACAGGGACGAAGGCACCATATATTTT.

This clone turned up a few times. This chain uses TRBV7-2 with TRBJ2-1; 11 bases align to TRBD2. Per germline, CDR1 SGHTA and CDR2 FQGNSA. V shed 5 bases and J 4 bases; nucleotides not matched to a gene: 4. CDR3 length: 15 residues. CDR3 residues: CASSLTSGKYNEQFF. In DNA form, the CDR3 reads TGTGCCAGCAGCCTGACTAGCGGGAAATACAATGAGCAGTTCTTC. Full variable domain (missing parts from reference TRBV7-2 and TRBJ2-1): GAGVSQSPSNKVTEKGKDVELRCDPISGHTALYWYRQSLGQGLEFLIYFQGNSAPDKSGLPSDRFSAERTGGSVSTLTIQRTQQEDSAVYLCASSLTSGKYNEQFFGPGTRLTVL.

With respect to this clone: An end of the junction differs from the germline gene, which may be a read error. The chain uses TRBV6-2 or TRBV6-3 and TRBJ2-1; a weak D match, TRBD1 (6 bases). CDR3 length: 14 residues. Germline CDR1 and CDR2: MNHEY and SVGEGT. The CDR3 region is CASTYRDNYNEQFF. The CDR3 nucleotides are TGTGCCAGCACTTACCGGGACAACTACAATGAGCAGTTCTTC.

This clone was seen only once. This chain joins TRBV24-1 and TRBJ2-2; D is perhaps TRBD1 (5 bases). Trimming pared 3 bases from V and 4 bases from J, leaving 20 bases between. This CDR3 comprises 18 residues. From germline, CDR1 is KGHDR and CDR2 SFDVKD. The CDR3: CATSDPGFWGSVTGELFF. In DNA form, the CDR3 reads TGTGCCACCAGTGATCCTGGCTTCTGGGGCAGCGTCACCGGGGAGCTGTTTTTT.

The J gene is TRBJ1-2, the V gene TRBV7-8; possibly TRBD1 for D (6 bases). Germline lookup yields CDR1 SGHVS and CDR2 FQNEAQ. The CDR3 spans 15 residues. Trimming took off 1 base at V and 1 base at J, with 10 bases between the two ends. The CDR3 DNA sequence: TGTGCCAGCAGCTTAGGGACAGCGAATAACTATGGCTACACCTTC. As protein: CASSLGTANNYGYTF.

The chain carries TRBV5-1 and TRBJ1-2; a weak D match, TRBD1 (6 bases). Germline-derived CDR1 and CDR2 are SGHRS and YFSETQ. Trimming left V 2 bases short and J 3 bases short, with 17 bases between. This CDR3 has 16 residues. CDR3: CASSLTSRGADYGYTF. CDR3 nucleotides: TGCGCCAGCAGCTTAACCTCGAGGGGGGCGGACTATGGCTACACCTTC.

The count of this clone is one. The DNA of the CDR3 is TGTGCCAGCAGCGTCGAAGACTCCAGCTCCTACAATGAGCAGTTCTTC. It encodes CASSVEDSSSYNEQFF. The chain employs TRBV9 and TRBJ2-1; no clear D gene. The V and J ends lost 2 bases and 0 bases respectively, with 12 bases between them. The germline V gene encodes CDR1 SGDLS and CDR2 YYNGEE. CDR3 length equals 16 residues.

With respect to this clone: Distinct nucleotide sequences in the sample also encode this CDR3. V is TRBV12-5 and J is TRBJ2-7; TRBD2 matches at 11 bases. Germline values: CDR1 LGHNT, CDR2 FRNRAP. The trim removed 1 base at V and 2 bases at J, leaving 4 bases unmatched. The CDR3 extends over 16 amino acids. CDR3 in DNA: TGTGCTAGTGGTTTGGCCCTAGCGGGAGGAGCCTACGAGCAGTACTTC. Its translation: CASGLALAGGAYEQYF.

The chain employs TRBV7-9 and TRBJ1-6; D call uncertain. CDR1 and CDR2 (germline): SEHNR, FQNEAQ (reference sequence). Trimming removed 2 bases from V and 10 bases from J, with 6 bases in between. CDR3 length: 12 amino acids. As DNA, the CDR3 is TGTGCCAGCAGCTTATCCGTATCACCCCTCCACTTT. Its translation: CASSLSVSPLHF.